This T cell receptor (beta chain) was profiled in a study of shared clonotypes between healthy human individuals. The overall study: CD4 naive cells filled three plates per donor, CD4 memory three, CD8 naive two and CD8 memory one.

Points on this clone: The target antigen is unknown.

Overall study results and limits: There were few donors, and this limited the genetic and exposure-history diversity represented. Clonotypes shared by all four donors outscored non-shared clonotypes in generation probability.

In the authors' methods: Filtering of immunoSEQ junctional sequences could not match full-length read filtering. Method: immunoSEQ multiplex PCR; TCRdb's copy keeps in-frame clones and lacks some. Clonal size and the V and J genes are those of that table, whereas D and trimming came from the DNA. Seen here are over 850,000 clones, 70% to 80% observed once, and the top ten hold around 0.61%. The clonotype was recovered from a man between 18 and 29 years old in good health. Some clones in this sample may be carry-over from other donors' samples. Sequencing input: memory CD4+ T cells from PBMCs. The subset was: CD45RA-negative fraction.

CDR3 sequence (DNA): TGTGCCAGACCAACCCCCTGGGCCAAGGGGAACACTGAAGCTTTCTTT. This encodes CARPTPWAKGNTEAFF. This sequence joins TRBV19 and TRBJ1-1, with D unclear. Between the trimmed V and J ends, which lost 9 bases and 1 base, there was a span of 21 bases. This CDR3 is 16 amino acids long. The germline gives CDR1 LNHDA, CDR2 SQIVND (reference sequence).